The 29 T cell receptor beta chains presented below share a single source sample, sequenced in a study of blood T cell repertoires in COVID-19. Repertoires were generated with immunoSEQ multiplex PCR, while TCRdb's copy carries only in-frame clones and drops some. The repertoire holds around 230,000 clones, with around 86% as singletons. Sequencing was performed on PBMCs or T cells enriched from blood (not recorded which). All receptors come from a woman aged 40 to 50 with acute COVID-19.

The chain uses TRBV30 and TRBJ1-6, with D perhaps TRBD1 (6 bases). CDR1 is GTSNPN, CDR2 SVGIG, per germline (reference sequence). V was pared by 3 bases and J by 0 bases, with 12 bases between. This CDR3 has 16 residues. The CDR3: CAWSRGRSSYNSPLHF. CDR3 DNA: TGTGCCTGGAGCAGGGGACGGAGCTCCTATAATTCACCCCTCCACTTT. The full variable domain, rest sourced from reference TRBV30 and TRBJ1-6, is SQTIHQWPATLVQPVGSPLSLECTVEGTSNPNLYWYRQAAGRGLQLLFYSVGIGQISSEVPQNLSASRPQDRQFILSSKKLLLSDSGFYLCAWSRGRSSYNSPLHFGNGTRLTVT.

V usage is TRBV3-1 (or the pseudogene TRBV3-2) and J usage is TRBJ2-1; 11 bases agree with TRBD2. Losses at the gene ends were 2 bases for V and 0 bases for J; bases not matched to a gene: 3. Germline lookup yields CDR1 LGHDT and CDR2 YNNKEL (reference sequence). CDR3 length: 17 amino acids. For the CDR3, the DNA is TGTGCCAGCAGCCAAAGACTAGCGGGAATCTCCTACAATGAGCAGTTCTTC. Its translation: CASSQRLAGISYNEQFF.

The chain carries TRBV10-1 and TRBJ2-5, with D tentatively TRBD1 (5 bases). The CDR3 extends over 13 amino acids. CDR1 and CDR2 from the germline V gene are WNHNN and SYGVQD (reference sequence). Trimming removed 2 bases at V and 5 bases at J, with 9 bases between. CDR3 in amino acids: CASSETKGETQYF. CDR3 nucleotide sequence: TGCGCCAGCAGTGAGACAAAGGGGGAGACCCAGTACTTC.

This chain links TRBV19 with TRBJ2-7; tentative D call: TRBD2 (6 bases). CDR1 and CDR2 (germline): LNHDA, SQIVND (reference sequence). The V gene lost 5 bases and the J gene lost 3 bases, with 14 bases spanning the gap. This CDR3 has 14 amino acids. The CDR3 reads CASSLMSGVYEQYF. In DNA, the CDR3 is TGTGCCAGTAGTTTAATGTCGGGAGTCTACGAGCAGTACTTC.

The J gene is TRBJ1-5, the V gene TRBV29-1; D might be TRBD1 (5 bases). V lost 1 base and J 6 bases, leaving 10 bases between the germline ends. The CDR3 contains 13 residues. Germline loops: CDR1 SQVTM, CDR2 ANQGSEA. The CDR3 loop is CSVEVGHGQPQHF. As DNA, the CDR3 is TGCAGCGTTGAAGTGGGGCACGGTCAGCCCCAGCATTTT.

The chain combines TRBV6-5 with TRBJ1-3, with D possibly matching TRBD1 (5 bases). The CDR3 has 15 amino acids. CDR1 is MNHEY, CDR2 SVGAGI, per germline. Trimming took 2 bases from V and 0 from J, leaving 8 bases between them. The CDR3: CASSYGADSGNTIYF. Written as DNA, the CDR3 is TGTGCCAGCAGTTACGGGGCCGACTCTGGAAACACCATATATTTT.

V is TRBV6-5 and J is TRBJ2-7, with TRBD2 matching over 8 bases. The junction had 3 bases not matched to a gene; V was cut back by 7 bases and J by 4 bases. The germline gives CDR1 MNHEY, CDR2 SVGAGI. The CDR3 contains 12 residues. CDR3 amino acids: CASNGGDYEQYF. The CDR3 nucleotides are TGTGCCAGCAACGGGGGGGATTACGAGCAGTACTTC.

This rearrangement joins TRBV19 to TRBJ2-1; 16 nucleotides line up with TRBD2. Germline V gene sequence: CDR1 LNHDA, CDR2 SQIVND (reference sequence). The CDR3 runs to 19 residues. J gave up 3 bases and V 6 bases, and 11 bases lay outside the gene matches. The CDR3 protein is CASRMPGLAGGIHYNEQFF. CDR3 nucleotides: TGTGCCAGTAGGATGCCGGGACTAGCGGGAGGGATACACTACAATGAGCAGTTCTTC.

The rearrangement links TRBV4-1 to TRBJ1-6, with TRBD1 matching 9 bases. The germline CDR1 and CDR2 sequences are MGHRA and YSYEKL. V lost 3 bases and J lost 7; bases outside the gene matches: 10. The CDR3 is 17 residues long. The CDR3 protein is CASSQSTGGPKNSPLHF. The CDR3 nucleotides are TGCGCCAGCAGCCAGTCCACAGGGGGCCCGAAAAATTCACCCCTCCACTTT.

V is TRBV10-2 and J is TRBJ1-2; possible D gene TRBD1, 5 bases. The V and J ends lost 0 bases and 4 bases respectively, with 12 bases between them. The germline V gene encodes CDR1 WSHSY and CDR2 SAAADI. The CDR3 loop spans 15 amino acids. The CDR3 reads CASSESSTEPYGYTF. CDR3 DNA sequence: TGCGCCAGCAGTGAGTCCTCGACAGAACCCTATGGCTACACCTTC.

The rearrangement uses TRBV7-2 and TRBJ2-5; D gene unclear. This CDR3 is 15 amino acids long. CDR1 is SGHTA and CDR2 is FQGNSA in the germline V gene. V lost 5 bases to trimming and J lost 5 bases, with 18 bases between them. For the CDR3, the DNA is TGTGCCAGCAGCAACACCGGGTCTCGTGGGGAGACCCAGTACTTC. It codes for CASSNTGSRGETQYF.

This chain connects TRBV5-1 to TRBJ1-2, with unresolved D. The CDR3 totals 16 residues. Trimming stripped 3 bases from V and 4 bases from J, with 19 bases between. Per the germline V gene, CDR1 is SGHRS and CDR2 is YFSETQ. The CDR3 reads CASSSQPGSLGYGYTF. In nucleotides, the CDR3 is TGCGCCAGCAGCTCCCAACCCGGGTCTCTGGGCTATGGCTACACCTTC. The full variable domain, in which reference TRBV5-1 and TRBJ1-2 provide the parts outside the CDR3, is KAGVTQTPRYLIKTRGQQVTLSCSPISGHRSVSWYQQTPGQGLQFLFEYFSETQRNKGNFPGRFSGRQFSNSRSEMNVSTLELGDSALYLCASSSQPGSLGYGYTFGSGTRLTVV.

The chain links TRBV5-4 to TRBJ2-7, with D possibly matching TRBD2 (6 bases). The CDR3 is 14 amino acids. Germline CDR1 and CDR2: SGHNT and YYREEE (reference sequence). V was pared by 4 bases and J by 3 bases, with 14 bases between. Written as DNA, the CDR3 is TGTGCCAGCAGCCGGGTGGGGGGATTCTACGAGCAGTACTTC. This sequence encodes CASSRVGGFYEQYF.

V is TRBV29-1 and J is TRBJ1-1, with a weak D call TRBD1 (6 bases). This CDR3 has 12 amino acids. Looked up from germline, CDR1 is SQVTM and CDR2 is ANQGSEA. The V gene lost 6 bases and the J gene lost 3 bases, with 11 bases spanning the gap. The CDR3 region is CSVREGDTEAFF. The DNA of the CDR3 is TGCAGCGTGAGGGAGGGGGACACTGAAGCTTTCTTT.

The rearrangement uses TRBV19 and TRBJ1-1; TRBD1 matches 8 bases. Germline V gene data show CDR1 as LNHDA and CDR2 as SQIVND (reference sequence). The CDR3 is 15 residues long. The V gene end was trimmed by 6 bases and the J gene end by 3 bases; junction bases not matched to a gene: 9. The chain's CDR3 is CASSRTGNPYTEAFF. The CDR3 coding sequence is TGTGCCAGTAGCCGGACAGGGAATCCCTACACTGAAGCTTTCTTT.

The chain joins TRBV27 to TRBJ1-5; tentative D call: TRBD1 (5 bases). V was trimmed by 3 bases and J by 1 base, leaving 10 bases between them. CDR3 length equals 15 residues. Germline CDR1 MNHEY, CDR2 SMNVEV (reference sequence). CDR3 protein: CASSLGQMSNQPQHF. CDR3 in DNA: TGTGCCAGCAGTTTGGGGCAGATGAGCAATCAGCCCCAGCATTTT.

The chain employs TRBV7-9 and TRBJ2-3; the match to TRBD2 covers 16 bases. V lost 5 bases, J lost 2 bases, and 10 bases stayed unmatched. This CDR3 comprises 19 residues. Germline CDR1 SEHNR, CDR2 FQNEAQ (reference sequence). The DNA of the CDR3 is TGTGCCAGCAGCCAGGGGACTAGCGGGGGGGTTTACTACACAGATACGCAGTATTTT. Amino acid sequence: CASSQGTSGGVYYTDTQYF.

This sequence joins TRBV11-3 and TRBJ2-5, with D uncertain. Germline V gene sequence: CDR1 SGHNT, CDR2 YENEEA. V was cut by 2 bases and J by 2 bases, with 9 bases left in between. The CDR3 consists of 14 residues. The CDR3 DNA reads as TGTGCCAGCAGCTTACGAGGCACTCAAGAGACCCAGTACTTC. This sequence encodes CASSLRGTQETQYF.

This rearrangement joins TRBV25-1 to TRBJ2-7; no firm D call. With 1 base removed from V and 9 bases from J, the gap between germline ends came to 16 bases. Germline CDR1 is MGHDK and CDR2 is SYGVNS. The CDR3 extends over 14 amino acids. The CDR3, as DNA: TGTGCCAGCAGTGAATTGAGGTCCCGTACGGGGCAGTACTTC. It yields the protein CASSELRSRTGQYF.

The V and J genes are TRBV5-1 and TRBJ2-2; the match to TRBD2 covers 8 bases. V dropped 3 bases and J dropped 7; count of bases not matched to a gene: 8. Per germline, CDR1 SGHRS and CDR2 YFSETQ. CDR3 length: 15 residues. The CDR3 region has the DNA TGCGCCAGCAGCTATCCGGCTAGCGGGCACGGGGAGCTGTTTTTT. Amino acids: CASSYPASGHGELFF.

The chain is built from TRBV18 and TRBJ1-3, with unresolved D. The CDR3 has 13 residues. V lost 5 bases, J lost 7 bases, and 12 bases lay in between. The germline CDR1 and CDR2 sequences are KGHSH and LQKENI. The CDR3 DNA reads TGTGCCAGCTCAGGCGGGGATCAGAACACCATATATTTT. Amino acids: CASSGGDQNTIYF. Based on the CDR3 plus reference TRBV18 and TRBJ1-3, the full variable domain is NAGVMQNPRHLVRRRGQEARLRCSPMKGHSHVYWYRQLPEEGLKFMVYLQKENIIDESGMPKERFSAEFPKEGPSILRIQQVVRGDSAAYFCASSGGDQNTIYFGEGSWLTVV.

This chain links TRBV9 with TRBJ2-7, with D maybe TRBD1 (6 bases). The CDR3 loop spans 14 amino acids. Germline CDR1 and CDR2: SGDLS and YYNGEE. V lost 0 bases, J lost 4 bases, and 11 bases lay in between. The CDR3 loop is CASSVGQEDYEQYF. The CDR3 nucleotides read TGTGCCAGCAGCGTAGGACAGGAGGATTACGAGCAGTACTTC. The full variable domain, in which reference TRBV9 and TRBJ2-7 provide the parts outside the CDR3, is DSGVTQTPKHLITATGQRVTLRCSPRSGDLSVYWYQQSLDQGLQFLIQYYNGEERAKGNILERFSAQQFPDLHSELNLSSLELGDSALYFCASSVGQEDYEQYFGPGTRLTVT.

The V call is TRBV3-1 (or the pseudogene TRBV3-2), the J call TRBJ1-1; TRBD1 agrees at 8 bases. The CDR3 is 15 residues long. The germline V gene has CDR1 LGHDT and CDR2 YNNKEL (reference sequence). Unmatched junction bases numbered 7, after V lost 5 bases and J lost 2 bases. CDR3 sequence: CASSKPGQVNTEAFF. The CDR3 bases are TGTGCCAGCAGCAAACCGGGACAGGTTAACACTGAAGCTTTCTTT.

The J gene is TRBJ1-4, the V gene TRBV7-9; D is undetermined. This CDR3 spans 13 amino acids. V gave up 5 bases and J gave up 3 bases, with 7 bases separating them. Germline V gene sequence: CDR1 SEHNR, CDR2 FQNEAQ (reference sequence). CDR3: CASSLVSNEKLFF. In DNA, the CDR3 is TGTGCCAGCAGCCTTGTCTCTAATGAAAAACTGTTTTTT. Drawing the rest from reference TRBV7-9 and TRBJ1-4, the complete variable domain is DTGVSQNPRHKITKRGQNVTFRCDPISEHNRLYWYRQTLGQGPEFLTYFQNEAQLEKSRLLSDRFSAERPKGSFSTLEIQRTEQGDSAMYLCASSLVSNEKLFFGSGTQLSVL.

This clone came up once. V and J are TRBV18 and TRBJ2-7, with D perhaps TRBD2 (7 bases). CDR1 and CDR2 (germline): KGHSH, LQKENI. This CDR3 is built from 14 residues. Trimming shortened V by 3 bases and J by 5 bases, and 14 bases separated the two germline ends. As DNA, the CDR3 is TGTGCCAGCTCACCGGCGGGGGCGGGTAACGAGCAGTACTTC. It specifies CASSPAGAGNEQYF.

The V and J genes are TRBV5-6 and TRBJ2-1, with a tentative D call TRBD2 (5 bases). The ends were cut back, 0 bases at V and 0 bases at J, with 13 bases in the middle. Germline values: CDR1 SGHDT, CDR2 YYEEEE. CDR3 size: 17 residues. The CDR3 bases are TGTGCCAGCAGCTTGGAAAAGCGGTCTCTCTCCTACAATGAGCAGTTCTTC. Its protein is CASSLEKRSLSYNEQFF.

The CDR3 DNA sequence: TGCGCCAGCAGCCAAGTTCTACCAGGGTATGGCTACACCTTC. Protein sequence: CASSQVLPGYGYTF. The V gene is TRBV4-1, the J gene TRBJ1-2; D may be TRBD1 (5 bases). The CDR3 totals 14 residues. V lost 1 base and J 5 bases, leaving 11 bases between the germline ends. CDR1 is MGHRA, CDR2 YSYEKL, per germline.

The gene calls are TRBV18 and TRBJ2-1; D call uncertain. The V gene's germline CDR1 is KGHSH and CDR2 LQKENI. This CDR3 contains 12 residues. Trimming shortened V by 8 bases and J by 8 bases, and 13 bases separated the two germline ends. Written as DNA, the CDR3 is TGTGCCAGCGGTCAATCTAGTCATGAGCAGTTCTTC. Translation: CASGQSSHEQFF. The full variable domain, with the rest looked up from reference TRBV18 and TRBJ2-1, is NAGVMQNPRHLVRRRGQEARLRCSPMKGHSHVYWYRQLPEEGLKFMVYLQKENIIDESGMPKERFSAEFPKEGPSILRIQQVVRGDSAAYFCASGQSSHEQFFGPGTRLTVL.

Comments on this clone: Additional DNA sequences in this sample encode the identical CDR3. This chain joins TRBV29-1 and TRBJ2-7, with D maybe TRBD2 (7 bases). Germline V lookup: CDR1 SQVTM, CDR2 ANQGSEA. CDR3 length equals 12 residues. Between the trimmed V and J ends, which lost 4 bases and 3 bases, there was a span of 10 bases. Here the CDR3 DNA reads TGCAGCGTTGGAGGGGGGGGCTACGAGCAGTACTTC. Translated: CSVGGGGYEQYF.